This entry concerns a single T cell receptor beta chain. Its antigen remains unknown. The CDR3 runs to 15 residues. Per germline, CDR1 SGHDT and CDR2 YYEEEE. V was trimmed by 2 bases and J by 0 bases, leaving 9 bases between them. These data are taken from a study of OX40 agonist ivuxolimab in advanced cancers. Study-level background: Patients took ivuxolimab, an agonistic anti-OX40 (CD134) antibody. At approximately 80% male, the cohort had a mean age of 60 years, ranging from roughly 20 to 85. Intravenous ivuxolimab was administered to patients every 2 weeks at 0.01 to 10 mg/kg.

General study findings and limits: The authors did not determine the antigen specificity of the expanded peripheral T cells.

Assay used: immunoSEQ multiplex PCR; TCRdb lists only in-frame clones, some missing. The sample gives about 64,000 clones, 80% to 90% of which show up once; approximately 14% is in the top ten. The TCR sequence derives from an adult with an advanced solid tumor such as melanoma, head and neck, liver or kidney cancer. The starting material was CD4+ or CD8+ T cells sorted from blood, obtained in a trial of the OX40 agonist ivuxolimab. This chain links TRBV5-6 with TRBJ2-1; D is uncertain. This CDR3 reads CASSFGQHSYNEQFF. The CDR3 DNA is TGTGCCAGCAGCTTTGGGCAGCACTCCTACAATGAGCAGTTCTTC.